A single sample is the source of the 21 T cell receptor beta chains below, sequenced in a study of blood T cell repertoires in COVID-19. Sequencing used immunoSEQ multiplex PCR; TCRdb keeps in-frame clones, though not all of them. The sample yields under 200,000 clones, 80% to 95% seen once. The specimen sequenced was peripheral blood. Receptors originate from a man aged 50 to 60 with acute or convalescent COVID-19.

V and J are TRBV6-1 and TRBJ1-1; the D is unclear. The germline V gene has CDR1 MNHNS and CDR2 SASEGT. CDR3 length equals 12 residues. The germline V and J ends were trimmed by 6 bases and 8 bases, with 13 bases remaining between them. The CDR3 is CASSPSHREAFF. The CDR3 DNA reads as TGTGCCAGCAGCCCATCGCACCGGGAAGCTTTCTTT.

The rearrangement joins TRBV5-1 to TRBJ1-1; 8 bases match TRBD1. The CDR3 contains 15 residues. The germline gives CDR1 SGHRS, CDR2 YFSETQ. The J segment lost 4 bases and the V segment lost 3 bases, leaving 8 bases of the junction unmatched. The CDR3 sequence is CASSWGQAGGTEAFF. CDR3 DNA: TGCGCCAGCAGCTGGGGACAGGCTGGGGGCACTGAAGCTTTCTTT.

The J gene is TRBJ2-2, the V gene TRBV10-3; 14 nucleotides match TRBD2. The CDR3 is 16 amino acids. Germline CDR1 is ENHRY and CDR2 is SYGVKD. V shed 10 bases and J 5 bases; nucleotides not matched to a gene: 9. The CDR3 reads CATQGTSGRGTGELFF. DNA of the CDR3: TGTGCCACCCAGGGGACTAGCGGGAGAGGAACCGGGGAGCTGTTTTTT.

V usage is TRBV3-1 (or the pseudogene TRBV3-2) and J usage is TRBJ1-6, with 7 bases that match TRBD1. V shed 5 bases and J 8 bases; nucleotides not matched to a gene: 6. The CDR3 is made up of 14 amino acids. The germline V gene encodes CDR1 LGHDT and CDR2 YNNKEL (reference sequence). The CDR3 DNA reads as TGTGCCAGCAGCTCCGGACAGGTTTATTCACCCCTCCACTTT. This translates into CASSSGQVYSPLHF.

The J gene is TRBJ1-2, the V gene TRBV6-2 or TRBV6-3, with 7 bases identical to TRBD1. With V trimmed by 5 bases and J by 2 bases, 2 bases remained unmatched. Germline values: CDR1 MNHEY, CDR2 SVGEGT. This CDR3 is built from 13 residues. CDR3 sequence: CASSRDSNYGYTF. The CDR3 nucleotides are TGTGCCAGCAGTCGGGACAGCAACTATGGCTACACCTTC.

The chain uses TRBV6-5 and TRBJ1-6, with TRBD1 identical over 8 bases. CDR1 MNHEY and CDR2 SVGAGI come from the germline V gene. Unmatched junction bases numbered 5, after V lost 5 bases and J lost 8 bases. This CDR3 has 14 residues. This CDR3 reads CASSRDRLDSPLHF. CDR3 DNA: TGTGCCAGCAGTCGGGACAGGTTGGATTCACCCCTCCACTTT.

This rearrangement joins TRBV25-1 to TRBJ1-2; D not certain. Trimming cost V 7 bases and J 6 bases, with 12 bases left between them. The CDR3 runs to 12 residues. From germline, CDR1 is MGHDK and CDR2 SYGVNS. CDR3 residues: CASTDTYHGYTF. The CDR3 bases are TGTGCCAGCACAGACACCTATCATGGCTACACCTTC.

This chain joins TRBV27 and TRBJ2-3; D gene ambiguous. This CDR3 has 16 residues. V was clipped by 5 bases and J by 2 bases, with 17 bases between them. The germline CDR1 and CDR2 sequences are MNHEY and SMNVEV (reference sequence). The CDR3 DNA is TGTGCCAGCAGTCCCTCCCCTGCGGAGCTCACAGATACGCAGTATTTT. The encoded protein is CASSPSPAELTDTQYF.

The CDR3 nucleotides are TGTGCCAGCAGCCCCCGGTTCGCGGCTAGCACAGATACGCAGTATTTT. Protein: CASSPRFAASTDTQYF. This chain connects TRBV9 to TRBJ2-3; D call uncertain. The CDR3 extends over 16 amino acids. Looked up from germline, CDR1 is SGDLS and CDR2 is YYNGEE. The germline V and J ends were trimmed by 4 bases and 0 bases, with 15 bases remaining between them.

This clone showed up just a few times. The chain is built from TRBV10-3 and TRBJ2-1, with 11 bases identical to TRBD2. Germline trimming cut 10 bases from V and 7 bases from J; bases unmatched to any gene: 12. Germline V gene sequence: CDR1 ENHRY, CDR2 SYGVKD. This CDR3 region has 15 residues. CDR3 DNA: TGTGCCACTCACGGAACTAGCGGGAGAACTAATGAGCAGTTCTTC. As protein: CATHGTSGRTNEQFF.

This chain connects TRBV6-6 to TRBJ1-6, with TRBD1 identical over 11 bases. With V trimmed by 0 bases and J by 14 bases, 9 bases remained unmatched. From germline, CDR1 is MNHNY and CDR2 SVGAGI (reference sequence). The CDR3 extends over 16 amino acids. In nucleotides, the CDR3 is TGTGCCAGCAGTTACTCGACGGGACAGGGGGTCAAAACCCTCCACTTT. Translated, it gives CASSYSTGQGVKTLHF.

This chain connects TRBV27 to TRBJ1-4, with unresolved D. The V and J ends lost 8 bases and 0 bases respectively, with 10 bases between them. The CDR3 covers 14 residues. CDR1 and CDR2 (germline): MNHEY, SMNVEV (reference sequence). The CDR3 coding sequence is TGTGCCAGCGGCTACAGTGCAACTAATGAAAAACTGTTTTTT. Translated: CASGYSATNEKLFF.

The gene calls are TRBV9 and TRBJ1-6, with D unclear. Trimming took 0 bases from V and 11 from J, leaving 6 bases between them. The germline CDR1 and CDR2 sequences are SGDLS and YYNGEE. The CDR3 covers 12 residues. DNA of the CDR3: TGTGCCAGCAGCGTAGGGGAGCCACCCCTCCACTTT. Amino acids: CASSVGEPPLHF.

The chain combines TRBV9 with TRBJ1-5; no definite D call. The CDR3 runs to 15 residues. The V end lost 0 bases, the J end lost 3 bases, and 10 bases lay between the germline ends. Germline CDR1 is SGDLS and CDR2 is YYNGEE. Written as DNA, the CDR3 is TGTGCCAGCAGCGTAGGATCCCAGAACAATCAGCCCCAGCATTTT. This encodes CASSVGSQNNQPQHF.

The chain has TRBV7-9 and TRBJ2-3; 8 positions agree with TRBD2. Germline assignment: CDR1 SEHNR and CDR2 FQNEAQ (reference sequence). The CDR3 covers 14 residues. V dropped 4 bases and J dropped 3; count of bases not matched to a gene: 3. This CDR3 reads CASSYSGSTDTQYF. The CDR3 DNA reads TGTGCCAGCAGCTACAGCGGGAGTACAGATACGCAGTATTTT.

CDR3 nucleotides: TGTGCCAGCAGCTTACAGTTTCGGGACAGGGGTTACGAGCAGTACTTC. Encoded protein: CASSLQFRDRGYEQYF. The chain employs TRBV7-8 and TRBJ2-7; TRBD1 aligns across 10 bases. The J segment lost 4 bases and the V segment lost 2 bases, leaving 8 bases of the junction unmatched. CDR1 is SGHVS, CDR2 FQNEAQ, per germline. The CDR3 loop spans 16 amino acids.

The CDR3, as DNA: TGTGCCAGCAGCGACAGGGGACAGGGTCTATACTATGGCTACACCTTC. Amino acid sequence: CASSDRGQGLYYGYTF. The chain employs TRBV3-1 (or the pseudogene TRBV3-2) and TRBJ1-2, with TRBD1 matching 9 bases. This CDR3 region has 16 residues. V lost 5 bases, J lost 3 bases, and 10 bases stayed unmatched. The V gene's germline CDR1 is LGHDT and CDR2 YNNKEL (reference sequence).

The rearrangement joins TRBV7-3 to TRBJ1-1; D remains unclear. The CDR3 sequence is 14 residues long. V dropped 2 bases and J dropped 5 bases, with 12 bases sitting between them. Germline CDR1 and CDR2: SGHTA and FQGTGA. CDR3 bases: TGTGCCAGCAGCTTACTCGCGGGTTCGACTGAAGCTTTCTTT. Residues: CASSLLAGSTEAFF.

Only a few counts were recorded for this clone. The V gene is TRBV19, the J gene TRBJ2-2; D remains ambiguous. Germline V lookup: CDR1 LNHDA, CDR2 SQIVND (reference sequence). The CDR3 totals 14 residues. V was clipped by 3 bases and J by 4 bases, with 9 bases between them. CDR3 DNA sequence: TGTGCCAGTAGTATCACGGTTGCCACCGGGGAGCTGTTTTTT. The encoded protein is CASSITVATGELFF.

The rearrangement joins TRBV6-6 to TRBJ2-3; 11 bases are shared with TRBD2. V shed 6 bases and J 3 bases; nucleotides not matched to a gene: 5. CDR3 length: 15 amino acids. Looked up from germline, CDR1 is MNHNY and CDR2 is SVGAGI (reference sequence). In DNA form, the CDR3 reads TGTGCCAGCAGGCAACTAGCGGGAGTGACAGATACGCAGTATTTT. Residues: CASRQLAGVTDTQYF.

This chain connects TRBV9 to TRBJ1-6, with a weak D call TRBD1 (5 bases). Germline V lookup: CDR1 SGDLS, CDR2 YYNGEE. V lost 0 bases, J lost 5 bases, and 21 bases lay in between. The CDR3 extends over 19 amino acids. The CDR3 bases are TGTGCCAGCAGCGTAGCTACCGGGGGGGAGACTAGGAATAATTCACCCCTCCACTTT. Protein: CASSVATGGETRNNSPLHF.